The rows below give T cell receptor beta chains drawn from one sample of a study of T cells in narcolepsy. Produced via immunoSEQ multiplex PCR; TCRdb's table is partial and in-frame only. The table includes 25,000 to 35,000 clones, over 80% detected once. Material for sequencing was memory (CD45RA-) CD4+ T cells from blood. Source of these receptors: a human donor in good health. Both conserved end residues are trimmed from each CDR3. A D gene is named only where the DNA matches it firmly.

NA,TRBJ2-3,TRBV5-6,ASSLRDTQY
NA,TRBJ1-6,TRBV19,AVGLGSNSPLH
TRBD1,TRBJ2-2,TRBV2,ASSITGAPRGELF
NA,TRBJ1-1,TRBV6-4,ASSPSLQTEAF
NA,TRBJ2-3,TRBV4-3,ASSQNRVDTQY
NA,TRBJ2-7,TRBV29-1,SVRGPEQY
NA,TRBJ1-1,TRBV11-2,ASMADFSNTEAF
TRBD1,TRBJ1-5,TRBV7-2,ASSLGGQGAQPQH
NA,TRBJ2-2,TRBV9,ASSPQRTTGELF
NA,TRBJ2-2,TRBV6-1,ATTRRGLNTGELF
NA,TRBJ2-4,TRBV28,ASSLSIEDIQY
NA,TRBJ1-1,TRBV9,ASSGSNTEAF
NA,TRBJ1-6,TRBV30,AWSGDGGISPLH
TRBD1,TRBJ1-4,TRBV4-1,ASSPAGQQNEKLF
NA,TRBJ2-5,TRBV27,ASSSGQRTHQETQY
NA,TRBJ2-4,TRBV13,ASSLPQGENIQY
TRBD1,TRBJ2-1,TRBV7-9,ASSSDRGQSSYNEQF
NA,TRBJ1-6,TRBV6-5,ASNPPLH
NA,TRBJ1-5,TRBV28,ASIYSGNQPQH
NA,TRBJ1-2,TRBV27,ASSSSRALSYGYT
NA,TRBJ1-2,TRBV5-1,ASSLDSLGPYGYT
NA,TRBJ1-1,TRBV18,ASTSGAGVGNTEAF
NA,TRBJ1-4,TRBV5-6,ASSLDREEKLF
NA,TRBJ2-2,TRBV25-1,ASSGDFLTGELF
NA,TRBJ2-3,TRBV19,ASSPSGDWGAQY
TRBD1,TRBJ1-4,TRBV11-2,ASSLGDRDEKLF
NA,TRBJ1-5,TRBV28,ASSFPGSGNQPQH
TRBD1,TRBJ1-5,TRBV19,ASSRAGTGGREAQH
NA,TRBJ1-5,TRBV11-2,ASSLDRDQPQH
NA,TRBJ1-5,TRBV9,ANELDSNQPQH
NA,TRBJ2-4,TRBV19,ASRDSRKAKNIQY
NA,TRBJ2-2,TRBV5-8,ASSLPDSYTGELF
NA,TRBJ1-6,TRBV6-5,ASTKVGGQSPLH